Given below is one T cell receptor (beta chain) in context. Its antigen is currently unknown. This record belongs to a study of cytomegalovirus exposure and HLA in healthy donors. PCR employed 60 Vbeta and 13 Jbeta primers. Sequenced by immunoSEQ multiplex PCR; TCRdb stores in-frame clones only, minus some. This table holds tens of thousands of clones, around 90% found once. Study conclusions and caveats: Common viral pathogens seemed to be connected with several of the most significant clusters, according to a later analysis. Reportedly, TCR beta sequences accurately predicted HLA-A and HLA-B alleles in most subjects.

This sequence was found in a man aged 30 to 45 in good health and CMV-seropositive. Input material: PBMCs.

The DNA of the CDR3 is TGTGCCAGCAGCGTGGGACAGCTGAACACCGGGGAGCTGTTTTTT. It codes for CASSVGQLNTGELFF. The genes are TRBV28 and TRBJ2-2, with 7 bases lining up with TRBD1. Germline CDR1 is MDHEN and CDR2 is SYDVKM. The CDR3 runs to 15 residues. The ends lost 6 bases at V and 1 base at J; junction bases unmatched: 5.